Each of the 22 T cell receptor beta chains below was sequenced from the same sample in a study of read filtering for tumor transcriptome and immune sequencing. From 300 to 450 ng of RNA, a library with molecular barcoded alpha/delta and beta/gamma adaptors was made. Via MiXCR, TCRdb re-called the reads, giving one row per CDR3 protein. The data hold roughly 82,000 distinct CDR3 sequences, with 9% to 15% observed a single time. The sequencing input was a population of CD138-negative cells sorted from bone marrow. These receptors all come from a donor aged 40 or older with multiple myeloma.

This clonotype showed up just a few times. A clone one base away is much larger, so this may be a read error. The chain recombines TRBV10-3 with TRBJ2-7, with D maybe TRBD1 (6 bases). The germline V and J ends were trimmed by 4 bases and 2 bases, with 15 bases remaining between them. Germline assignment: CDR1 ENHRY and CDR2 SYGVKD. The CDR3 length is 15 residues. CDR3 loop: CAISGNLRGPYEQYF. The CDR3 coding sequence is TGTGCCATCAGTGGCAACCTCAGGGGCCCCTACGAGCAGTACTTC.

V usage is TRBV29-1 and J usage is TRBJ2-2; D possibly corresponds to TRBD2 (5 bases). This CDR3 region has 14 residues. V lost 6 bases, J lost 1 base, and 12 bases lay in between. Germline V gives CDR1 SQVTM, CDR2 ANQGSEA. CDR3 region: CSVRPAGNTGELFF. CDR3 in DNA: TGCAGCGTGCGACCTGCGGGGAACACCGGGGAGCTGTTTTTT.

The chain couples TRBV20-1 to TRBJ2-2, with D unclear. The CDR3 runs 14 residues. V shed 4 bases and J shed 5 bases, with 14 bases lying between them. CDR1 is DFQATT and CDR2 is SNEGSKA in the germline V gene (reference sequence). The CDR3 reads CSAKPAEKTGELFF. As DNA, the CDR3 is TGCAGTGCTAAACCGGCCGAGAAAACCGGGGAGCTGTTTTTT.

Note on this clonotype: A much larger clone differs by one base, so this may be a read error. The V gene is TRBV7-9, the J gene TRBJ2-1, with D maybe TRBD1 (5 bases). This CDR3 is 16 amino acids long. Germline V gives CDR1 SEHNR, CDR2 FQNEAQ (reference sequence). V was shortened by 5 bases and J by 0 bases, with 14 bases between the two germline ends. CDR3 amino acids: CASSRTPQSSYNEQFF. CDR3 bases: TGTGCCAGCAGCCGGACACCCCAGAGCTCCTACAATGAGCAGTTCTTC.

There are many counts of this clonotype. The chain is built from TRBV5-5 and TRBJ1-1; no reliable D call. The CDR3 contains 12 residues. Per germline, CDR1 SGHKS and CDR2 YYEKEE (reference sequence). V lost 2 bases and J 1 base, leaving 3 bases between the germline ends. CDR3 amino acids: CASSFRNTEAFF. Written as DNA, the CDR3 is TGTGCCAGCAGCTTCCGGAACACTGAAGCTTTCTTT.

This clonotype came up many times. The V gene is TRBV10-3, the J gene TRBJ2-3; D is ambiguous. Germline CDR1 reads ENHRY; CDR2 reads SYGVKD. This CDR3 comprises 11 residues. Trimming removed 11 bases at V and 4 bases at J, with 10 bases between. CDR3 coding DNA: TGTGCCTCAGGATCCCCAGATACGCAGTATTTT. It codes for CASGSPDTQYF.

In this sample, this clonotype turned up many times. This chain joins TRBV7-6 and TRBJ2-1, with D perhaps TRBD2 (6 bases). The CDR3 sequence is 13 residues long. CDR1 is SGHVS and CDR2 is FNYEAQ in the germline V gene. V lost 3 bases to trimming and J lost 10 bases, with 13 bases between them. This CDR3 reads CASSLGTDLEQFF. The CDR3 DNA sequence: TGTGCCAGCAGCTTGGGGACTGACTTGGAGCAGTTCTTC. The entire variable domain, with the rest obtained from reference TRBV7-6 and TRBJ2-1, is as follows: GAGVSQSPRYKVTKRGQDVALRCDPISGHVSLYWYRQALGQGPEFLTYFNYEAQQDKSGLPNDRFSAERPEGSISTLTIQRTEQRDSAMYRCASSLGTDLEQFFGPGTRLTVL.

With respect to this clonotype: Since a much larger clone is just one base distant, this may be a read error. This chain joins TRBV20-1 and TRBJ2-5; D remains ambiguous. This CDR3 comprises 11 residues. Germline loops: CDR1 DFQATT, CDR2 SNEGSKA (reference sequence). The chain's CDR3 is CNAGRSETQYF. For the CDR3, the DNA is TGCAATGCTGGTCGGAGTGAGACCCAGTACTTC.

The sample holds a few counts of this clonotype. This CDR3 is CASSEISDTQYF. Here the CDR3 DNA reads TGTGCCAGCAGTGAGATTTCAGATACGCAGTATTTT. The chain links TRBV25-1 to TRBJ2-3; D is uncertain. This CDR3 is 12 amino acids long. Germline CDR1 is MGHDK and CDR2 is SYGVNS. V lost 3 bases and J 4 bases, leaving 5 bases between the germline ends.

The gene calls are TRBV2 and TRBJ1-1, with unresolved D. Germline V gene sequence: CDR1 SNHLY, CDR2 FYNNEI. V lost 0 bases and J 10 bases, leaving 6 bases between the germline ends. CDR3 length equals 11 residues. CDR3 DNA: TGTGCCAGCAGTGAAGCGGACCGAGCTTTCTTT. This translates into CASSEADRAFF.

This clonotype was seen many times. CDR3 DNA: TGTGCCAGCAGCCCAACCCAGGGTTCCTACGAGCAGTACTTC. Its translation: CASSPTQGSYEQYF. This chain links TRBV7-9 with TRBJ2-7, with D tentatively TRBD1 (5 bases). The V gene lost 5 bases and the J gene lost 1 base, with 12 bases spanning the gap. In germline, CDR1 is SEHNR, CDR2 FQNEAQ (reference sequence). The CDR3 spans 14 residues.

The table lists this clonotype with many counts. The CDR3 protein is CASGGAVTLAKNIQYF. The DNA for the CDR3 is TGTGCCAGCGGGGGGGCAGTCACCTTAGCCAAAAACATTCAGTACTTC. The chain links TRBV7-2 to TRBJ2-4, with D maybe TRBD2 (7 bases). The CDR3 length is 16 residues. Between the trimmed V and J ends, which lost 8 bases and 0 bases, there was a span of 17 bases. Germline-derived CDR1 and CDR2 are SGHTA and FQGNSA.

This clonotype was observed many times. The V call is TRBV13, the J call TRBJ2-1; D may be TRBD1 or TRBD2 (5 bases each). Trimming pared 0 bases from V and 15 bases from J, leaving 12 bases between. This CDR3 is built from 12 residues. Germline lookup yields CDR1 PRHDT and CDR2 FYEKMQ (reference sequence). DNA of the CDR3: TGTGCCAGCAGCTTAGGGGGACCGCAGGTGTTCTTC. Translated: CASSLGGPQVFF.

A remark on this clonotype: Given a much more abundant clone one base away, this may be a read error. This chain connects TRBV6-6 to TRBJ2-5; maybe TRBD2 (6 bases). The CDR3 consists of 14 residues. CDR1 is MNHNY and CDR2 is SVGAGI in the germline V gene (reference sequence). The CDR3 is CASSLAGTPEIQYF. The CDR3 region has the DNA TGTGCCAGCAGTCTAGCCGGGACTCCAGAGATCCAGTACTTC.

V is TRBV6-2 or TRBV6-3 and J is TRBJ1-5; 7 bases are a match to TRBD1. CDR1 is MNHEY, CDR2 SVGEGT, per germline. V gave up 6 bases and J gave up 0 bases; unmatched junction bases: 14. The CDR3 is 18 residues long. The CDR3 DNA reads as TGTGCCAGCAGCGACAGGACAGGTGGTCCTTATAGCAATCAGCCCCAGCATTTT. Translated, it gives CASSDRTGGPYSNQPQHF.

This clonotype was observed at least ten times. The gene calls are TRBV10-3 and TRBJ1-6; possible D gene TRBD1, 6 bases. CDR3 length: 16 residues. Germline assignment: CDR1 ENHRY and CDR2 SYGVKD. The germline V and J ends were trimmed by 4 bases and 9 bases, with 19 bases remaining between them. CDR3 protein: CAISGRQASAGSPLHF. The CDR3 nucleotides read TGTGCCATCAGTGGCCGACAGGCCTCGGCGGGTTCACCCCTCCACTTT.

This clonotype was seen repeatedly, ten times or more. The rearrangement links TRBV4-2 to TRBJ2-1, with 7 bases that match TRBD1. Germline loops: CDR1 LGHNA, CDR2 YNFKEQ. The CDR3 sequence is 17 residues long. V was clipped by 4 bases and J by 1 base; unmatched bases: 10. This chain's CDR3 is CASSPSRGSGSYNEQFF. In nucleotides, the CDR3 is TGTGCCAGCAGCCCCTCCAGGGGGAGTGGATCCTACAATGAGCAGTTCTTC.

With respect to this clonotype: A much larger clone differs from this one at a single base, so this may be a read error. This sequence joins TRBV5-5 and TRBJ2-6; 9 bases map to TRBD1. The V gene's germline CDR1 is SGHKS and CDR2 YYEKEE (reference sequence). The CDR3 is made up of 16 amino acids. CDR3 sequence: CASSKRTGAGASVLTF. For the CDR3, the DNA is TGTGCCAGCAGCAAAAGGACAGGGGCTGGGGCCAGCGTCCTGACTTTC. Using reference TRBV5-5 and TRBJ2-6 for the parts outside the CDR3, the full variable domain is DAGVTQSPTHLIKTRGQQVTLRCSPISGHKSVSWYQQVLGQGPQFIFQYYEKEERGRGNFPDRFSARQFPNYSSELNVNALLLGDSALYLCASSKRTGAGASVLTFGAGSRLTVL.

V gene TRBV7-9 combines with J gene TRBJ2-2; TRBD1 matches at 9 bases. Germline values: CDR1 SEHNR, CDR2 FQNEAQ (reference sequence). This CDR3 region has 16 residues. V shed 3 bases, J shed 10 bases, and the junction held 12 bases outside the gene matches. This CDR3 reads CASSFEDRGEREELFF. The CDR3 DNA follows: TGTGCCAGCAGCTTCGAGGACAGGGGAGAACGGGAGGAGCTGTTTTTT. The variable domain in full, with the rest retrieved from reference TRBV7-9 and TRBJ2-2, is DTGVSQNPRHKITKRGQNVTFRCDPISEHNRLYWYRQTLGQGPEFLTYFQNEAQLEKSRLLSDRFSAERPKGSFSTLEIQRTEQGDSAMYLCASSFEDRGEREELFFGEGSRLTVL.

This clonotype was counted ten times or more. The chain combines TRBV30 with TRBJ2-1; TRBD2 might be the D (6 bases). Trimming cost V 3 bases and J 2 bases, with 14 bases left between them. Germline CDR1 is GTSNPN and CDR2 is SVGIG (reference sequence). This CDR3 has 15 amino acids. CDR3 DNA sequence: TGTGCCTGGAGCCGCTTTTCGGGAGCCTACAATGAGCAGTTCTTC. This codes for CAWSRFSGAYNEQFF.

There are many counts of this clonotype. The chain employs TRBV5-1 and TRBJ2-2, with 7 bases matching TRBD1. V shed 2 bases and J 0 bases; nucleotides not matched to a gene: 16. CDR3 size: 20 residues. Germline-derived CDR1 and CDR2 are SGHRS and YFSETQ. The CDR3 DNA is TGCGCCAGCAGCTTCAACCGGGACAGTCTACCCCTATCGAACACCGGGGAGCTGTTTTTT. Protein product: CASSFNRDSLPLSNTGELFF.

This clonotype has at least ten counts. The V call is TRBV2, the J call TRBJ2-5, with TRBD2 matching 9 bases. The germline V gene has CDR1 SNHLY and CDR2 FYNNEI. V shed 2 bases, J shed 2 bases, and the junction held 3 bases outside the gene matches. This CDR3 contains 15 residues. CDR3 in amino acids: CASSESLAGQETQYF. CDR3 bases: TGTGCCAGCAGTGAAAGCCTAGCGGGACAAGAGACCCAGTACTTC.